This note documents a single T cell receptor (beta chain) sequence. This specimen comes from a study of blood T cell repertoires in COVID-19. Study-level background: T cells, B-cell-depleted T cells, or PBMCs supplied cDNA or gDNA.

Generated by immunoSEQ multiplex PCR, the TCRdb table keeps only in-frame clones and is missing some. Counted here are approximately 300,000 clones, around 84% occurring once; the ten biggest clones make up under 2%. This TCR was recovered from a woman aged 25 to 39 who had been exposed to COVID-19. The sample taken for sequencing was PBMCs or T cells enriched from blood (not recorded which).

The CDR3 region has the DNA TGTGCCAGCCCCATCGGGTACAACCTCTACGAGCAGTACTTC. Translating gives CASPIGYNLYEQYF. J is TRBJ2-7 and V is TRBV7-3; D remains unclear. V lost 8 bases and J 3 bases, leaving 17 bases between the germline ends. Looked up from germline, CDR1 is SGHTA and CDR2 is FQGTGA. The CDR3 extends over 14 amino acids.